This TCR beta chain came from a study of neurological immune-mediated disorders. Study-level background: There were around 34 multiple sclerosis patients. Of these, 31 had relapsing-remitting MS and 3 had secondary progressive MS.

This clonotype was detected ten times or more. Its antigen is unidentified. Whole-study results and caveats: Because no CDR3 amino acid sequences were shared across subjects by expanded clones, private repertoires were suggested in all groups.

The CDR3 consists of 17 residues. Every sequencing run generated over 180 million TCR-beta sequences from 15-18 subjects. One entry per CDR3 protein, called by TCRdb with MiXCR from the 5' RACE reads. The sample lists almost 85,000 distinct CDR3 sequences, 2.6% occurring once. The chain has TRBV21-1 and TRBJ1-1. TRBV21-1 is flagged as a pseudogene. The material sequenced was PBMCs. The receptor's source is a woman in her twenties or thirties with multiple sclerosis. The CDR3 sequence: CASSTPWGAYAGTEAFF. The CDR3 DNA follows: TGTGCCAGCAGCACCCCTTGGGGGGCCTACGCGGGCACTGAAGCTTTCTTT.